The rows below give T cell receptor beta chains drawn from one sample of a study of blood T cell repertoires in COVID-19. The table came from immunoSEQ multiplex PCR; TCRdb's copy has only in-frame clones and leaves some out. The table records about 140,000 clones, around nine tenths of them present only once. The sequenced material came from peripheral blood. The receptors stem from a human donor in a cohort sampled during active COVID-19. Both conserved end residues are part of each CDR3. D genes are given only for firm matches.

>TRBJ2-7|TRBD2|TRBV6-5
CASRDPGTSGNEQYF
TGTGCCAGCAGGGACCCCGGGACTAGCGGGAACGAGCAGTACTTC
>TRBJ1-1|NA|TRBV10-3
CAISGKGINTEAFF
TGTGCCATCAGTGGGAAGGGGATTAACACTGAAGCTTTCTTT
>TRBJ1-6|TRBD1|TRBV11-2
CASSTTGEGSYNSPLHF
TGTGCCAGCAGCACAACAGGGGAAGGCTCCTATAATTCACCCCTCCACTTT
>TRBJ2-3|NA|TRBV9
CASSVASEISAATQYF
TGTGCCAGCAGCGTAGCGTCTGAAATCTCAGCGGCTACGCAGTATTTT
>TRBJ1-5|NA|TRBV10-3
CATSPGEVSNQPQHF
TGTGCCACCTCCCCAGGGGAAGTGAGCAATCAGCCCCAGCATTTT
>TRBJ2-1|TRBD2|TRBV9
CASSVLAGSSYNEQFF
TGTGCCAGCAGCGTATTAGCGGGTAGCTCCTACAATGAGCAGTTCTTC
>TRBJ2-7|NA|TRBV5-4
CASSLARGTQTYEQYF
TGTGCCAGCAGCTTGGCCCGGGGGACCCAAACCTACGAGCAGTACTTC
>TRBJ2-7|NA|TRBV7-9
CASSLAPPGEQYF
TGTGCCAGCAGCTTAGCCCCCCCCGGGGAGCAGTACTTC
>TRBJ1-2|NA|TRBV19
CASTRDRSRYGYTF
TGTGCCAGTACTCGCGACAGGTCCAGATATGGCTACACCTTC
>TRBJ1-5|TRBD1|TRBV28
CASRSQTGKRPQHF
TGTGCCAGCCGTTCCCAGACAGGGAAGCGGCCCCAGCATTTT
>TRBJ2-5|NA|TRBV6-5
CASILAETQYF
TGTGCCAGCATCTTGGCAGAGACCCAGTACTTC
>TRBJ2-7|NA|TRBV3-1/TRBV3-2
CASSHEGTYEQYF
TGTGCCAGCAGCCACGAGGGTACCTACGAGCAGTACTTC
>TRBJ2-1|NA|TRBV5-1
CASSLAGRGRTYNEQFF
TGCGCCAGCAGCTTGGCGGGCAGGGGTCGAACCTACAATGAGCAGTTCTTC
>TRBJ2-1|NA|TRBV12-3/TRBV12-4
CASSPDRNEQFF
TGTGCCAGCAGTCCGGACAGAAATGAGCAGTTCTTC